The 18 T cell receptor beta chains below come from one sample, sequenced in a study of PD-1 blockade in classical Hodgkin lymphoma. TCRdb's table, derived via immunoSEQ multiplex PCR, lists solely in-frame clones and lacks some. The sample has tens of thousands of clones; 88% are singletons. Each patient's relapse followed autologous stem cell transplantation, and brentuximab vedotin exposure varied. This sample comprised peripheral blood mononuclear cells (PBMCs), obtained at baseline. The source of these receptors is a human donor with classical Hodgkin lymphoma.

V is TRBV7-3 and J is TRBJ2-2; 8 nucleotides agree with TRBD1. Germline V gives CDR1 SGHTA, CDR2 FQGTGA. The CDR3 has 16 residues. Trimming took 3 bases from V and 2 from J; bases not matched to a gene: 5. CDR3 DNA sequence: TGTGCCAGCAGCTTGGGCCCAGGGGGCAACACCGGGGAGCTGTTTTTT. Residues: CASSLGPGGNTGELFF. Complete variable domain (other parts from reference TRBV7-3 and TRBJ2-2): GAGVSQTPSNKVTEKGKYVELRCDPISGHTALYWYRQSLGQGPEFLIYFQGTGAADDSGLPNDRFFAVRPEGSVSTLKIQRTERGDSAVYLCASSLGPGGNTGELFFGEGSRLTVL.

V is TRBV11-2 and J is TRBJ2-1; TRBD1 agrees at 7 bases. With 3 bases clipped from V and 6 bases from J, the junction kept 8 bases outside the gene matches. This CDR3 comprises 15 residues. Germline values: CDR1 SGHAT, CDR2 FQNNGV. CDR3 loop: CASSLLRDSPNEQFF. The DNA for the CDR3 is TGTGCCAGCAGCTTGTTACGGGACAGCCCCAATGAGCAGTTCTTC.

This clone was seen more than once but under ten times. The rearrangement links TRBV2 to TRBJ1-2, with no clear D. This CDR3 region has 10 residues. Trimming removed 3 bases at V and 13 bases at J, with 9 bases between. Germline values: CDR1 SNHLY, CDR2 FYNNEI. CDR3 DNA sequence: TGTGCCAGCAGTGATGGCCTTACCACCTTC. Protein: CASSDGLTTF.

The CDR3 protein is CASSAPWDTQYF. The CDR3 DNA follows: TGTGCCAGCAGTGCTCCTTGGGATACGCAGTATTTT. The chain has TRBV6-1 and TRBJ2-3; D uncertain. The V gene's germline CDR1 is MNHNS and CDR2 SASEGT. Trimming stripped 4 bases from V and 6 bases from J, with 8 bases between. This CDR3 has 12 amino acids.

V usage is TRBV5-1 and J usage is TRBJ2-7, with D maybe TRBD1 (7 bases). The CDR3 is 14 residues long. V lost 5 bases and J 6 bases, leaving 18 bases between the germline ends. The germline V gene encodes CDR1 SGHRS and CDR2 YFSETQ. CDR3 sequence reads: CASRAGQTPSEQYF. CDR3 DNA sequence: TGCGCCAGCAGGGCGGGACAGACCCCCAGCGAGCAGTACTTC. The full variable domain, in which reference TRBV5-1 and TRBJ2-7 provide the parts outside the CDR3, is KAGVTQTPRYLIKTRGQQVTLSCSPISGHRSVSWYQQTPGQGLQFLFEYFSETQRNKGNFPGRFSGRQFSNSRSEMNVSTLELGDSALYLCASRAGQTPSEQYFGPGTRLTVT.

J is TRBJ2-2 and V is TRBV2; 10 bases match TRBD1. Germline trimming cut 7 bases from V and 6 bases from J; bases unmatched to any gene: 8. Germline values: CDR1 SNHLY, CDR2 FYNNEI. This CDR3 is 15 amino acids long. The CDR3 bases are TGTGCCAGCAAACTGGGGACAGGGGCAGCCGGGGAGCTGTTTTTT. Translated, it gives CASKLGTGAAGELFF.

The chain uses TRBV5-6 and TRBJ2-1, with 9 bases that match TRBD2. Germline CDR1 reads SGHDT; CDR2 reads YYEEEE. This CDR3 region has 18 residues. V was pared by 4 bases and J by 3 bases, with 14 bases of the junction left unmatched. CDR3 in amino acids: CASSPRSVAGVIYNEQFF. In DNA, the CDR3 is TGTGCCAGCAGCCCTCGATCGGTAGCGGGAGTTATCTACAATGAGCAGTTCTTC.

V usage is TRBV6-6 and J usage is TRBJ2-1; 9 positions match TRBD1. CDR3 length: 15 amino acids. Germline CDR1 is MNHNY and CDR2 is SVGAGI (reference sequence). J lost 4 bases, V lost 0 bases, and 1 base had no gene match. The CDR3 region is CASSYSGQGYNEQFF. The CDR3 nucleotides are TGTGCCAGCAGTTACTCGGGACAGGGATACAATGAGCAGTTCTTC.

V is TRBV7-2 and J is TRBJ2-2; D not resolved. Trimming removed 1 base at V and 8 bases at J, with 20 bases between. This CDR3 spans 17 amino acids. CDR1 SGHTA and CDR2 FQGNSA come from the germline V gene. The CDR3 coding sequence is TGTGCCAGCAGCTTAGTTCCGGCAGAGTTTAGACCGGGGGAGCTGTTTTTT. As protein: CASSLVPAEFRPGELFF.

The chain joins TRBV11-2 to TRBJ1-1, with 9 nucleotides matching TRBD1. Germline V CDR1 and CDR2: SGHAT, FQNNGV. The CDR3 covers 18 residues. Trimming took 2 bases from V and 1 from J; bases not matched to a gene: 11. The CDR3 reads CASSLRSAGTGRNTEAFF. The CDR3 DNA reads TGTGCCAGCAGCTTACGGTCCGCGGGGACAGGGAGGAACACTGAAGCTTTCTTT.

The V gene is TRBV6-5, the J gene TRBJ1-2; unclear D gene. Trimming removed 6 bases from V and 1 base from J, with 12 bases in between. From germline, CDR1 is MNHEY and CDR2 SVGAGI. The CDR3 sequence is 14 residues long. The CDR3 DNA sequence: TGTGCCAGCAGGCCGACCGCCCTTAACTATGGCTACACCTTC. Protein: CASRPTALNYGYTF.

The CDR3: CASSPQRQGWFHGYTF. As DNA, the CDR3 is TGTGCCAGCAGCCCCCAACGACAGGGTTGGTTCCATGGCTACACCTTC. V usage is TRBV14 and J usage is TRBJ1-2; 7 bases map to TRBD1. The germline CDR1 and CDR2 sequences are SGHDN and FVKESK. The CDR3 sequence is 16 residues long. After removal of 4 bases from V and 6 bases from J, the junction contained 14 bases not matched to a gene.

The sample holds one count of this clone. The chain joins TRBV6-5 to TRBJ1-2, with unresolved D. The CDR3 runs to 14 residues. The V and J ends lost 6 bases and 0 bases respectively, with 11 bases between them. CDR1 MNHEY and CDR2 SVGAGI come from the germline V gene. The DNA for the CDR3 is TGTGCCAGCAGCCGGACCGTAGCTAACTATGGCTACACCTTC. Its protein product is CASSRTVANYGYTF.

CDR3 in amino acids: CASSLSGQLYEQYF. CDR3 nucleotide sequence: TGCGCCAGCAGCTTGTCGGGACAACTCTACGAGCAGTACTTC. The chain couples TRBV5-1 to TRBJ2-7; D might be TRBD1 (6 bases). Trimming took 1 base from V and 3 from J, leaving 11 bases between them. The CDR3 has 14 amino acids. CDR1 SGHRS and CDR2 YFSETQ come from the germline V gene.

This clone is a singleton in its sample. The V and J genes are TRBV4-2 and TRBJ1-3, with D possibly being TRBD1 (5 bases). The CDR3 covers 17 residues. Trimming cost V 1 base and J 0 bases, with 13 bases left between them. Per germline, CDR1 LGHNA and CDR2 YNFKEQ. CDR3: CASSQVRQPGSGNTIYF. In nucleotides, the CDR3 is TGTGCCAGCAGCCAAGTTCGACAGCCTGGCTCTGGAAACACCATATATTTT.

This clone has a handful of counts. This chain joins TRBV5-1 and TRBJ1-1, with TRBD1 matching over 7 bases. CDR1 is SGHRS and CDR2 is YFSETQ in the germline V gene. The junction had 8 bases not matched to a gene; V was cut back by 4 bases and J by 5 bases. There are 14 residues in the CDR3. CDR3 amino acids: CASSETGYGTEAFF. Written as DNA, the CDR3 is TGCGCCAGCAGCGAGACAGGGTATGGGACTGAAGCTTTCTTT.

CDR3 protein: CASSQRAGDTQYF. In DNA, the CDR3 is TGTGCCAGCAGCCAGAGGGCTGGAGATACGCAGTATTTT. The chain carries TRBV9 and TRBJ2-3, with a weak D call TRBD2 (5 bases). The germline V and J ends were trimmed by 4 bases and 5 bases, with 11 bases remaining between them. Germline V gene lookup returns CDR1 SGDLS and CDR2 YYNGEE. The CDR3 contains 13 residues. Full variable domain (rest looked up from reference TRBV9 and TRBJ2-3): DSGVTQTPKHLITATGQRVTLRCSPRSGDLSVYWYQQSLDQGLQFLIQYYNGEERAKGNILERFSAQQFPDLHSELNLSSLELGDSALYFCASSQRAGDTQYFGPGTRLTVL.

This clone was seen only a few times. In the same sample, other DNA sequences code for this CDR3. This chain joins TRBV9 and TRBJ2-3; D call uncertain. The CDR3 is 12 amino acids. The germline CDR1 and CDR2 sequences are SGDLS and YYNGEE. Between the trimmed V and J ends, which lost 0 bases and 5 bases, there was a span of 4 bases. CDR3 nucleotide sequence: TGTGCCAGCAGCGTAGCCGAAGATACGCAGTATTTT. This gives the protein CASSVAEDTQYF.